The 29 T cell receptor beta chains below all came from one sample that was sequenced in a study of T-cell reconstitution after alpha-beta-depleted transplantation in children. Using unique molecular identifiers, the investigators prepared the TCRbeta library. TCRdb recomputed calls from the PCR reads with MiXCR, one row per CDR3 protein. Among roughly 220,000 distinct CDR3 sequences listed, more than 10% were seen once. This material consisted of PBMCs from the stem cell graft donor, taken from the stem cell graft. Every receptor here comes from a human donor who donated a stem cell graft to a child with acute lymphoblastic leukemia.

This clonotype was picked up one time. Since a much larger clone is just one base distant, this may be a read error. V gene TRBV7-6 combines with J gene TRBJ2-1, with D possibly being TRBD2 (6 bases). Germline values: CDR1 SGHVS, CDR2 FNYEAQ. V was pared by 2 bases and J by 2 bases, with 10 bases between. This CDR3 is built from 15 residues. The CDR3 spells CASSLWGVAYNEQFF. CDR3 bases: TGTGCCAGCAGCTTATGGGGGGTAGCCTACAATGAGCAGTTCTTC.

At least ten counts were recorded for this clonotype. The chain uses TRBV15 and TRBJ2-5, with 8 nucleotides matching TRBD2. The CDR3 consists of 14 residues. CDR1 and CDR2 from the germline V gene are LNHNV and YYDKDF (reference sequence). After removal of 1 base from V and 5 bases from J, the junction contained 3 bases not matched to a gene. The CDR3 region has the DNA TGTGCCACCAGCAGAGGCCCTAGCGGGGAGACCCAGTACTTC. Its protein product is CATSRGPSGETQYF.

Turning to this clonotype: Given a much more abundant clone one base away, this may be a read error. The CDR3 spells CAWRGRGPFQPQHF. The CDR3 coding sequence is TGTGCCTGGAGGGGCAGGGGGCCCTTCCAGCCCCAGCATTTT. This sequence joins TRBV30 and TRBJ1-5; 8 nucleotides line up with TRBD1. Germline-derived CDR1 and CDR2 are GTSNPN and SVGIG (reference sequence). With 3 bases clipped from V and 7 bases from J, the junction kept 8 bases outside the gene matches. This CDR3 comprises 14 residues.

For the CDR3, the DNA is TGTGCCTGGAGTTCAGGCTCTGGGGCCAACGTCCTGACTTTC. Translating gives CAWSSGSGANVLTF. The V gene is TRBV30, the J gene TRBJ2-6; D is unclear. The germline V gene encodes CDR1 GTSNPN and CDR2 SVGIG (reference sequence). This CDR3 spans 14 amino acids. Trimming took 2 bases from V and 0 from J, leaving 5 bases between them.

The chain combines TRBV20-1 with TRBJ1-2; D is ambiguous. V dropped 2 bases and J dropped 2 bases, with 6 bases sitting between them. CDR1 is DFQATT and CDR2 is SNEGSKA in the germline V gene (reference sequence). The CDR3 has 12 amino acids. In DNA, the CDR3 is TGCAGTGCTAGAACCGGGAACTATGGCTACACCTTC. Encoded protein: CSARTGNYGYTF.

In the case of this clonotype: This clone may be a read error of a much larger clone one base away. DNA of the CDR3: TGCGCCAGCAGCTTGATTGGTCACAATGAGCAGTTCTTC. Translating gives CASSLIGHNEQFF. The chain combines TRBV5-1 with TRBJ2-1, with unresolved D. The CDR3 loop spans 13 amino acids. Trimming removed 1 base at V and 5 bases at J, with 7 bases between. Germline V gives CDR1 SGHRS, CDR2 YFSETQ.

This clonotype was recorded many times. The chain has TRBV6-5 and TRBJ1-5; 9 positions agree with TRBD1. Germline V gene lookup returns CDR1 MNHEY and CDR2 SVGAGI. Unmatched junction bases numbered 4, after V lost 4 bases and J lost 6 bases. The CDR3 contains 14 residues. CDR3 region: CASSSGTGIQPQHF. CDR3 DNA: TGTGCCAGCAGTTCTGGGACAGGGATTCAGCCCCAGCATTTT.

This clonotype has a count of ten or more. This chain joins TRBV7-9 and TRBJ2-1; 7 bases agree with TRBD2. Losses at the gene ends were 4 bases for V and 7 bases for J; bases not matched to a gene: 7. This CDR3 comprises 14 residues. CDR1 is SEHNR and CDR2 is FQNEAQ in the germline V gene (reference sequence). The CDR3 nucleotides read TGTGCCAGCAGCTCGACCGATAGCGGGAATGAGCAGTTCTTC. This encodes CASSSTDSGNEQFF.

The chain uses TRBV19 and TRBJ1-1; 8 bases map to TRBD1. CDR1 and CDR2 from the germline V gene are LNHDA and SQIVND (reference sequence). The V and J ends lost 1 base and 5 bases, in that order; junction bases with no gene match: 6. This CDR3 contains 15 residues. The CDR3 reads CASSIVAGQGTEAFF. In DNA form, the CDR3 reads TGTGCCAGTAGTATAGTTGCTGGACAGGGTACTGAAGCTTTCTTT.

In this sample, this clonotype turned up many times. V and J are TRBV7-8 and TRBJ2-1; 9 bases line up with TRBD1. The V and J ends lost 3 bases and 7 bases, in that order; junction bases with no gene match: 7. From germline, CDR1 is SGHVS and CDR2 FQNEAQ. The CDR3 loop spans 15 amino acids. This CDR3 is CASSLRDRDLNEQFF. The CDR3 DNA sequence: TGTGCCAGCAGCTTGAGGGACAGGGACCTTAATGAGCAGTTCTTC.

In this sample, this clonotype turned up a few times. V and J are TRBV9 and TRBJ2-3; a weak D match, TRBD2 (6 bases). CDR1 and CDR2 (germline): SGDLS, YYNGEE. The CDR3 consists of 15 residues. V gave up 0 bases and J gave up 2 bases, with 10 bases separating them. For the CDR3, the DNA is TGTGCCAGCAGCGTAGGGGCGGGATTCACAGATACGCAGTATTTT. It codes for CASSVGAGFTDTQYF.

This clonotype was recorded at least ten times. CDR3 coding DNA: TGTGCCATCTCGGGACCCCTGAACGAGCAGTACTTC. It yields the protein CAISGPLNEQYF. This chain connects TRBV10-3 to TRBJ2-7, with D perhaps TRBD1 or TRBD2 (5 bases each). CDR1 is ENHRY, CDR2 SYGVKD, per germline. Trimming shortened V by 8 bases and J by 5 bases, and 13 bases separated the two germline ends. CDR3 size: 12 residues.

This clonotype was counted between two and nine times. The chain is built from TRBV30 and TRBJ2-1, with a possible D match to TRBD1 (6 bases). V lost 5 bases and J 4 bases, leaving 15 bases between the germline ends. Germline V gene lookup returns CDR1 GTSNPN and CDR2 SVGIG (reference sequence). This CDR3 has 14 residues. The chain's CDR3 is CAWGRTALYNEQFF. CDR3 bases: TGTGCCTGGGGCCGGACAGCCTTGTACAATGAGCAGTTCTTC.

This clonotype occurred a few times. The rearrangement links TRBV5-1 to TRBJ1-4; unclear D gene. V gave up 4 bases and J gave up 2 bases, with 12 bases separating them. The CDR3 sequence is 15 residues long. Germline V gives CDR1 SGHRS, CDR2 YFSETQ. The chain's CDR3 is CASSPDGYTNEKLFF. CDR3 in DNA: TGCGCCAGCAGCCCCGACGGGTATACTAATGAAAAACTGTTTTTT.

This clonotype occurred many times. The chain combines TRBV7-6 with TRBJ1-1; D is possibly TRBD1 (6 bases). Germline CDR1 and CDR2: SGHVS and FNYEAQ. Trimming cost V 5 bases and J 4 bases, with 17 bases left between them. There are 15 residues in the CDR3. CDR3 protein: CASSPSGGLSTEAFF. CDR3 nucleotide sequence: TGTGCCAGCAGCCCGAGTGGGGGGCTTAGCACTGAAGCTTTCTTT.

With respect to this clonotype: Being one base from a much bigger clone, this may be a read error. CDR3 residues: CASSPLTGGGDTEAFF. In DNA form, the CDR3 reads TGTGCCAGCAGCCCCTTGACAGGGGGGGGTGACACTGAAGCTTTCTTT. The gene calls are TRBV3-1 and TRBJ1-1, with 9 bases fitting TRBD1. The germline CDR1 and CDR2 sequences are LGHDT and YNNKEL (reference sequence). V shed 4 bases, J shed 3 bases, and the junction held 9 bases outside the gene matches. The CDR3 consists of 16 residues.

This clonotype was observed at least ten times. The chain has TRBV20-1 and TRBJ1-2; D not certain. The CDR3 totals 10 residues. V shed 4 bases and J shed 6 bases, with 6 bases lying between them. From germline, CDR1 is DFQATT and CDR2 SNEGSKA (reference sequence). DNA of the CDR3: TGCAGTGCTAAAGGGAATGGCTACACCTTC. Protein product: CSAKGNGYTF.

At least ten counts were recorded for this clonotype. The CDR3 DNA reads as TGTGCCAGCAGCTTAGCAGGGAGTCTGAACACCGGGGAGCTGTTTTTT. Protein product: CASSLAGSLNTGELFF. The chain uses TRBV7-9 and TRBJ2-2; possible D gene TRBD2, 5 bases. The CDR3 covers 16 residues. Germline CDR1 reads SEHNR; CDR2 reads FQNEAQ (reference sequence). V lost 0 bases and J lost 1, with 9 bases in between.

This clonotype was seen at least ten times. The chain is built from TRBV29-1 and TRBJ2-5; TRBD1 is a possible D gene (6 bases). Trimming took off 4 bases at V and 1 base at J, with 7 bases between the two ends. Germline CDR1 and CDR2: SQVTM and ANQGSEA. This CDR3 spans 12 amino acids. CDR3 nucleotides: TGCAGCGTTGGGACAGCCCAAGAGACCCAGTACTTC. Translated, it gives CSVGTAQETQYF.

This clonotype occurred many times. The chain couples TRBV7-2 to TRBJ1-4, with 8 positions matching TRBD1. CDR3 length: 15 amino acids. CDR1 SGHTA and CDR2 FQGNSA come from the germline V gene. V was pared by 2 bases and J by 6 bases, with 5 bases of the junction left unmatched. The CDR3 reads CASSLNRGADEKLFF. As DNA, the CDR3 is TGTGCCAGCAGCTTAAACAGGGGGGCGGATGAAAAACTGTTTTTT.

In its sample, this clonotype was seen a few times. This chain uses TRBV7-6 with TRBJ2-5; the D is unclear. Germline CDR1 reads SGHVS; CDR2 reads FNYEAQ. Between the trimmed V and J ends, which lost 1 base and 4 bases, there was a span of 16 bases. This CDR3 comprises 16 residues. CDR3 DNA sequence: TGTGCCAGCAGCTTAGAAATCACTTTCTTAGGAGAGACCCAGTACTTC. This gives the protein CASSLEITFLGETQYF.

This clonotype was observed many times. The CDR3 bases are TGTGCCATCAGTGACAGGGACAGGGATACAGATACGCAGTATTTT. Its translation is CAISDRDRDTDTQYF. The gene calls are TRBV10-3 and TRBJ2-3, with TRBD1 matching over 9 bases. V was clipped by 3 bases and J by 3 bases; unmatched bases: 4. Germline assignment: CDR1 ENHRY and CDR2 SYGVKD. The CDR3 totals 15 residues.

This clonotype was recorded many times. The rearrangement uses TRBV28 and TRBJ2-7, with TRBD1 matching 7 bases. V lost 6 bases, J lost 5 bases, and 7 bases stayed unmatched. Germline values: CDR1 MDHEN, CDR2 SYDVKM. The CDR3 extends over 13 amino acids. DNA of the CDR3: TGTGCCAGCAGACAAAGAGACAGGGACGAGCAGTACTTC. Protein product: CASRQRDRDEQYF.

In this sample, this clonotype turned up many times. The rearrangement joins TRBV9 to TRBJ2-7; 7 positions match TRBD1. The J segment lost 0 bases and the V segment lost 6 bases, leaving 12 bases of the junction unmatched. Germline V gives CDR1 SGDLS, CDR2 YYNGEE. The CDR3 runs to 16 residues. The CDR3 spells CASKGGRGDPSYEQYF. In nucleotides, the CDR3 is TGTGCCAGCAAAGGGGGCAGGGGCGATCCCTCCTACGAGCAGTACTTC.

In this sample, this clonotype turned up many times. The CDR3: CASSQDWGSNQPQHF. CDR3 coding DNA: TGTGCCAGCAGCCAAGATTGGGGGAGCAATCAGCCCCAGCATTTT. The rearrangement uses TRBV4-2 and TRBJ1-5; possibly TRBD1 for D (5 bases). The germline V gene encodes CDR1 LGHNA and CDR2 YNFKEQ. Trimming took off 0 bases at V and 1 base at J, with 7 bases between the two ends. The CDR3 sequence is 15 residues long.

This clonotype was recorded many times. The rearrangement uses TRBV5-1 and TRBJ2-7, with D perhaps TRBD1 (6 bases). Between the trimmed V and J ends, which lost 0 bases and 2 bases, there was a span of 12 bases. Per the germline V gene, CDR1 is SGHRS and CDR2 is YFSETQ. The CDR3 extends over 15 amino acids. This chain's CDR3 is CASSLGTDDTYEQYF. CDR3 coding DNA: TGCGCCAGCAGCTTGGGGACAGATGATACCTACGAGCAGTACTTC.

This clonotype was seen at least ten times. This rearrangement joins TRBV20-1 to TRBJ1-1; D unresolved. With 5 bases removed from V and 3 bases from J, the gap between germline ends came to 4 bases. In germline, CDR1 is DFQATT, CDR2 SNEGSKA (reference sequence). CDR3 size: 10 residues. The DNA for the CDR3 is TGCAGTGCTCCTTACACTGAAGCTTTCTTT. It is translated as CSAPYTEAFF.

On this clonotype: This clone may be a read error of a much larger clone one base away. The CDR3 reads CASSLGGRDKELFF. CDR3 DNA: TGTGCCAGCAGTTTAGGCGGGAGAGATAAAGAGCTGTTCTTC. J is TRBJ2-1 and V is TRBV12-3 or TRBV12-4; 7 bases match TRBD2. The CDR3 spans 14 residues.

This clonotype appeared many times. The genes are TRBV29-1 and TRBJ1-4; D is uncertain. CDR1 and CDR2 from the germline V gene are SQVTM and ANQGSEA. V gave up 5 bases and J gave up 6 bases, with 16 bases separating them. The CDR3 is made up of 14 amino acids. CDR3 DNA sequence: TGCAGCGTTCCCCTCGTAGGGCGGGATGAAAAACTGTTTTTT. Translating gives CSVPLVGRDEKLFF.